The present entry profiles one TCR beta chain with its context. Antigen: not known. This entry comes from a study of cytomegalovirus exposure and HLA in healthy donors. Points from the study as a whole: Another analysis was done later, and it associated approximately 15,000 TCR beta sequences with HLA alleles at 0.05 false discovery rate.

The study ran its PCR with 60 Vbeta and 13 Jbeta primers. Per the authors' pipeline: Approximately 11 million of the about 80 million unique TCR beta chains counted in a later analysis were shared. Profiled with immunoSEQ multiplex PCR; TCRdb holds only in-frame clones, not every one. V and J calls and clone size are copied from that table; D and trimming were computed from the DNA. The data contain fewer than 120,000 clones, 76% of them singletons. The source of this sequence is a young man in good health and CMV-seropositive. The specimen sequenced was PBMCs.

In DNA, the CDR3 is TGCGCCAGCAGCCAGAGGGTCTCCGGGACAGCAACATATAGCAATCAGCCCCAGCATTTT. It specifies CASSQRVSGTATYSNQPQHF. The chain combines TRBV4-1 with TRBJ1-5, with 7 nucleotides matching TRBD1. Germline trimming cut 3 bases from V and 0 bases from J; bases unmatched to any gene: 17. Germline loops: CDR1 MGHRA, CDR2 YSYEKL. This CDR3 contains 20 residues.